The clone carrying this T cell receptor beta chain was observed once. These data belong to a study of blood T cell repertoires in COVID-19. Overall study: Italy, Spain and the United States were the sources of the convalescent and acute COVID-19 samples. T cells, B-cell-depleted T cells, or PBMCs provided the cDNA or gDNA that served as material.

Profiling relied on immunoSEQ multiplex PCR, and the TCRdb table lists in-frame clones only, not all of them. The data show 300,000 to 350,000 clones, 90% seen once. The Seattle patients, enrolled during active infection, were followed longitudinally. The CDR3 sequence is 15 residues long. The germline V gene has CDR1 SGHVS and CDR2 FNYEAQ. The junction had 4 bases not matched to a gene; V was cut back by 2 bases and J by 1 base. The sequence was collected from a woman under 40 with COVID-19, enrolled during active disease. J is TRBJ1-1 and V is TRBV7-6; 7 bases are a match to TRBD1. The sequencing input was peripheral blood. The DNA of the CDR3 is TGTGCCAGCAGCTTAAGGGACAGCGAGAACACTGAAGCTTTCTTT. Translated, it gives CASSLRDSENTEAFF.